Following are 28 T cell receptor beta chains from one sample sequenced in a study of blood T cell repertoires in COVID-19. Profiling relied on immunoSEQ multiplex PCR, and the TCRdb table lists in-frame clones only, not all of them. The table records approximately 180,000 clones, about 84% of them present only once. The sequencing input was peripheral blood. The receptors stem from a person aged 65 to 85 with COVID-19, enrolled during active disease.

The chain combines TRBV27 with TRBJ1-6, with TRBD1 identical over 9 bases. With V trimmed by 6 bases and J by 9 bases, 12 bases remained unmatched. The germline V gene encodes CDR1 MNHEY and CDR2 SMNVEV (reference sequence). The CDR3 runs 16 residues. CDR3 in DNA: TGTGCCAGCAGAAGGCCGGGACAGGGCTTGGCTTCACCCCTCCACTTT. Amino acids: CASRRPGQGLASPLHF.

The chain recombines TRBV6-1 with TRBJ1-5; tentatively, D is TRBD1 (5 bases). The CDR3 covers 16 residues. Germline V lookup: CDR1 MNHNS, CDR2 SASEGT. V was clipped by 3 bases and J by 1 base, with 13 bases between them. CDR3 loop: CASSEAARVSNQPQHF. CDR3 in DNA: TGTGCCAGCAGTGAGGCGGCCAGGGTGAGCAATCAGCCCCAGCATTTT.

The V gene is TRBV29-1, the J gene TRBJ1-2, with TRBD1 matching 7 bases. The CDR3 covers 12 residues. Germline V lookup: CDR1 SQVTM, CDR2 ANQGSEA. V was clipped by 7 bases and J by 2 bases; unmatched bases: 4. For the CDR3, the DNA is TGCAGCGCTAGGGGACAGAACTATGGCTACACCTTC. Translated: CSARGQNYGYTF.

The chain recombines TRBV6-2 or TRBV6-3 with TRBJ2-7, with D hard to call. Germline lookup yields CDR1 MNHEY and CDR2 SVGEGT. The CDR3 consists of 13 residues. V dropped 0 bases and J dropped 6 bases, with 9 bases sitting between them. The DNA for the CDR3 is TGTGCCAGCAGTTACTCCCTAGTGTCCGAGCAGTACTTC. Amino acid sequence: CASSYSLVSEQYF.

The chain combines TRBV5-5 with TRBJ1-6; no definite D call. Germline CDR1 is SGHKS and CDR2 is YYEKEE (reference sequence). Trimming stripped 0 bases from V and 7 bases from J, with 11 bases between. This CDR3 comprises 15 residues. The CDR3: CASSLGAHSNSPLHF. CDR3 bases: TGTGCCAGCAGCTTGGGGGCCCACTCCAATTCACCCCTCCACTTT. Variable domain in full (rest from reference TRBV5-5 and TRBJ1-6): DAGVTQSPTHLIKTRGQQVTLRCSPISGHKSVSWYQQVLGQGPQFIFQYYEKEERGRGNFPDRFSARQFPNYSSELNVNALLLGDSALYLCASSLGAHSNSPLHFGNGTRLTVT.

This clone was observed a single time. J is TRBJ2-2 and V is TRBV11-3; 11 positions match TRBD1. With 6 bases clipped from V and 3 bases from J, the junction kept 6 bases outside the gene matches. This CDR3 spans 16 amino acids. From germline, CDR1 is SGHNT and CDR2 YENEEA. CDR3 loop: CASSPGQGVHTGELFF. The CDR3 DNA follows: TGTGCCAGCAGTCCGGGACAGGGGGTTCACACCGGGGAGCTGTTTTTT. Together with reference TRBV11-3 and TRBJ2-2, the CDR3 gives the full variable domain: EAGVVQSPRYKIIEKKQPVAFWCNPISGHNTLYWYLQNLGQGPELLIRYENEEAVDDSQLPKDRFSAERLKGVDSTLKIQPAELGDSAVYLCASSPGQGVHTGELFFGEGSRLTVL.

The chain employs TRBV28 and TRBJ1-2; possible D gene TRBD1, 5 bases. CDR1 MDHEN and CDR2 SYDVKM come from the germline V gene. The CDR3 covers 14 residues. Trimming removed 4 bases at V and 9 bases at J, with 18 bases between. The CDR3 nucleotides are TGTGCCAGCAGTTCAGCCTTAGGGGATTCAAGCTACACCTTC. It codes for CASSSALGDSSYTF.

The rearrangement joins TRBV10-3 to TRBJ2-7; the D gene is possibly TRBD2 (6 bases). The V and J ends lost 6 bases and 5 bases respectively, with 14 bases between them. The V gene's germline CDR1 is ENHRY and CDR2 SYGVKD. The CDR3 is 13 residues long. The CDR3: CAIRKEGFHEQYF. The CDR3 DNA reads as TGTGCCATCAGGAAGGAGGGTTTTCACGAGCAGTACTTC.

This clone was seen more than once but under ten times. V is TRBV19 and J is TRBJ2-2; 7 nucleotides align to TRBD1. Germline CDR1 and CDR2: LNHDA and SQIVND (reference sequence). CDR3 length: 14 residues. The trim removed 4 bases at V and 4 bases at J, leaving 3 bases unmatched. The CDR3 spells CASSSQGVTGELFF. The CDR3 bases are TGTGCCAGTAGTAGCCAGGGGGTCACCGGGGAGCTGTTTTTT.

This clone was recorded a few times. The DNA for the CDR3 is TGTGCCATCAGTGAGTCGATCAGGGGTGGACTGGCGACTGAAGCTTTCTTT. It translates to CAISESIRGGLATEAFF. V usage is TRBV10-3 and J usage is TRBJ1-1, with D possibly TRBD1 on 6 matching bases. This CDR3 comprises 17 residues. CDR1 ENHRY and CDR2 SYGVKD come from the germline V gene. Deletions cut 0 bases from V and 5 bases from J, with 19 bases between.

The rearrangement joins TRBV27 to TRBJ1-5; 7 bases match TRBD1. Germline CDR1 reads MNHEY; CDR2 reads SMNVEV (reference sequence). With V trimmed by 5 bases and J by 5 bases, 6 bases remained unmatched. The CDR3 length is 14 residues. CDR3 in amino acids: CASSPDRADQPQHF. CDR3 bases: TGTGCCAGCAGTCCAGACAGGGCGGATCAGCCCCAGCATTTT.

This clone occurred once. The CDR3 region is CASSLESSARGTPLHF. CDR3 sequence (DNA): TGTGCCAGCAGCTTAGAGTCCTCGGCGCGAGGGACACCCCTCCACTTT. The chain is built from TRBV7-2 and TRBJ1-6; D is unresolved. Germline V gene lookup returns CDR1 SGHTA and CDR2 FQGNSA. V shed 1 base and J shed 11 bases, with 18 bases lying between them. CDR3 size: 16 residues. Using reference TRBV7-2 and TRBJ1-6 for the parts outside the CDR3, the full variable domain is GAGVSQSPSNKVTEKGKDVELRCDPISGHTALYWYRQSLGQGLEFLIYFQGNSAPDKSGLPSDRFSAERTGGSVSTLTIQRTQQEDSAVYLCASSLESSARGTPLHFGNGTRLTVT.

The chain employs TRBV9 and TRBJ1-2, with D perhaps TRBD1 (5 bases). Between the trimmed V and J ends, which lost 1 base and 6 bases, there was a span of 19 bases. CDR3 length equals 16 residues. Per the germline V gene, CDR1 is SGDLS and CDR2 is YYNGEE. Here the CDR3 DNA reads TGTGCCAGCAGCGTAACGGGGGGAAGCGCTGCCGATGGCTACACCTTC. Translating it yields CASSVTGGSAADGYTF.

This clone was recorded a few times. The rearrangement uses TRBV5-6 and TRBJ1-1, with D tentatively TRBD1 (6 bases). V gave up 0 bases and J gave up 1 base, with 10 bases separating them. CDR3 length equals 15 residues. Germline assignment: CDR1 SGHDT and CDR2 YYEEEE. The CDR3 sequence is CASSLAPGENTEAFF. The CDR3 DNA sequence: TGTGCCAGCAGCTTGGCCCCAGGGGAGAACACTGAAGCTTTCTTT.

This chain joins TRBV10-3 and TRBJ1-2; TRBD1 aligns across 8 bases. Germline CDR1 reads ENHRY; CDR2 reads SYGVKD. V lost 11 bases to trimming and J lost 4 bases; unmatched junction nucleotides: 9. There are 13 residues in the CDR3. The CDR3 loop reads CAVTGGSGYGYTF. CDR3 coding DNA: TGTGCCGTAACAGGGGGGTCGGGCTATGGCTACACCTTC.

This clone was recorded a few times. The gene calls are TRBV11-2 and TRBJ1-5; perhaps TRBD1 as D (5 bases). The CDR3 is 14 residues long. The V end was cut by 5 bases, the J end by 5 bases, with 13 bases between. CDR1 is SGHAT and CDR2 is FQNNGV in the germline V gene. Here the CDR3 DNA reads TGTGCCAGCAGCCGTCATGGGGGGGATCAGCCCCAGCATTTT. Amino acids: CASSRHGGDQPQHF.

This sequence joins TRBV7-2 and TRBJ2-7; D is uncertain. V was trimmed by 8 bases and J by 7 bases, leaving 21 bases between them. The CDR3 consists of 14 residues. Germline assignment: CDR1 SGHTA and CDR2 FQGNSA. CDR3 DNA: TGTGCCAGCTCCGTGAGAGACGGAGACGTGGAGCAGTACTTC. This encodes CASSVRDGDVEQYF.

V is TRBV2 and J is TRBJ2-7; a possible D gene is TRBD2 (5 bases). This CDR3 comprises 11 residues. Trimming removed 4 bases at V and 7 bases at J, with 8 bases between. CDR1 and CDR2 (germline): SNHLY, FYNNEI. The CDR3 loop reads CASSVTREQYF. The CDR3 nucleotides read TGTGCCAGCAGTGTTACTAGAGAGCAGTACTTC.

The rearrangement uses TRBV30 and TRBJ1-4; D is perhaps TRBD1 (6 bases). Trimming pared 3 bases from V and 3 bases from J, leaving 11 bases between. Per the germline V gene, CDR1 is GTSNPN and CDR2 is SVGIG (reference sequence). The CDR3 is 14 amino acids. CDR3 nucleotide sequence: TGTGCCTGGAGGCAGGGGAGTTCTAATGAAAAACTGTTTTTT. This encodes CAWRQGSSNEKLFF.

The V call is TRBV7-9, the J call TRBJ2-2; 10 bases fit TRBD1. V shed 7 bases and J 6 bases; nucleotides not matched to a gene: 8. Per the germline V gene, CDR1 is SEHNR and CDR2 is FQNEAQ (reference sequence). The CDR3 runs to 15 residues. The CDR3 region is CASTPRDRGSGELFF. The CDR3, as DNA: TGTGCCAGCACACCCCGGGACAGGGGATCCGGGGAGCTGTTTTTT.

The genes are TRBV9 and TRBJ2-5; TRBD2 matches at 7 bases. The CDR3 is 15 residues long. Germline values: CDR1 SGDLS, CDR2 YYNGEE. Trimming at V came to 0 bases and at J to 4 bases, leaving 6 bases not matched to a gene. As DNA, the CDR3 is TGTGCCAGCAGCGTAGCTGGGGGGAGGGTAGAGACCCAGTACTTC. This codes for CASSVAGGRVETQYF.

This chain connects TRBV3-1 (or the pseudogene TRBV3-2) to TRBJ2-7, with 11 nucleotides matching TRBD2. The germline V gene encodes CDR1 LGHDT and CDR2 YNNKEL (reference sequence). This CDR3 region has 15 residues. Trimming cost V 3 bases and J 4 bases; bases outside gene matches: 5. CDR3 sequence: CASSQQLAGVYEQYF. The CDR3 region has the DNA TGTGCCAGCAGCCAGCAACTAGCGGGGGTGTACGAGCAGTACTTC.

V usage is TRBV6-2 or TRBV6-3 and J usage is TRBJ2-5; D remains unclear. Germline-derived CDR1 and CDR2 are MNHEY and SVGEGT. Trimming took 5 bases from V and 5 from J, leaving 18 bases between them. The CDR3 is 15 residues long. CDR3 sequence: CASSAYTGWWETQYF. The CDR3 nucleotides read TGTGCCAGCAGTGCCTACACCGGGTGGTGGGAGACCCAGTACTTC.

The chain has TRBV6-5 and TRBJ2-5; 8 nucleotides match TRBD2. CDR1 and CDR2 from the germline V gene are MNHEY and SVGAGI. This CDR3 has 15 amino acids. With 2 bases clipped from V and 1 base from J, the junction kept 3 bases outside the gene matches. CDR3 coding DNA: TGTGCCAGCAGTTACACGGGAGGGACCCAAGAGACCCAGTACTTC. It codes for CASSYTGGTQETQYF.

This clone occurred many times. The chain joins TRBV10-1 to TRBJ2-1, with D maybe TRBD2 (6 bases). Germline CDR1 reads WNHNN; CDR2 reads SYGVQD (reference sequence). CDR3 length: 18 residues. V lost 5 bases, J lost 9 bases, and 29 bases lay in between. CDR3 in DNA: TGCGCCAGCAGTAAATACGGCCTTGGACTGGCGAGGAGGGTTGAGCAGTTCTTC. This sequence encodes CASSKYGLGLARRVEQFF.

This chain uses TRBV6-5 with TRBJ1-4; D is uncertain. Germline V gives CDR1 MNHEY, CDR2 SVGAGI. Trimming cost V 4 bases and J 0 bases, with 6 bases left between them. CDR3 length: 14 residues. The CDR3, as DNA: TGTGCCAGCAGTTGGACTGCAACTAATGAAAAACTGTTTTTT. This translates into CASSWTATNEKLFF.

This sequence joins TRBV4-3 and TRBJ1-6; 8 bases map to TRBD1. Germline lookup yields CDR1 LGHNA and CDR2 YSLEER. V was pared by 4 bases and J by 9 bases, with 11 bases of the junction left unmatched. The CDR3 length is 16 residues. In DNA, the CDR3 is TGCGCCAGCAGCCGAGGGGGAGACAGGGGTGGTTCACCCCTCCACTTT. Translation gives CASSRGGDRGGSPLHF.

The V and J genes are TRBV11-2 and TRBJ1-1; TRBD1 is a possible D gene (5 bases). Trimming removed 4 bases at V and 12 bases at J, with 24 bases between. From germline, CDR1 is SGHAT and CDR2 FQNNGV. CDR3 length: 15 residues. The CDR3 is CASSSRLTKTQGTFF. CDR3 in DNA: TGTGCCAGCAGCTCACGCCTCACAAAAACCCAGGGAACTTTCTTT.